Each of the 9 T cell receptor beta chains below was sequenced from the same sample in a study of blood T cell repertoires in COVID-19. Assay used: immunoSEQ multiplex PCR; TCRdb lists only in-frame clones, some missing. The data contain 120,000 to 150,000 clones, over 80% of them singletons. The sequencing sample was made of peripheral blood. All receptors come from a middle-aged woman with active or convalescent COVID-19.

The chain joins TRBV5-1 to TRBJ1-2; no definite D call. The CDR3 is 15 amino acids. The germline V gene has CDR1 SGHRS and CDR2 YFSETQ. Trimming took off 2 bases at V and 4 bases at J, with 15 bases between the two ends. CDR3 in amino acids: CASSLISGESYGYTF. The DNA for the CDR3 is TGCGCCAGCAGCTTAATCTCCGGAGAGAGCTATGGCTACACCTTC.

The DNA for the CDR3 is TGTGCCAGCAGCTTACGAGGGCGGGGAGAGACCCAGTACTTC. Translated, it gives CASSLRGRGETQYF. This chain joins TRBV7-9 and TRBJ2-5, with D tentatively TRBD2 (6 bases). Germline loops: CDR1 SEHNR, CDR2 FQNEAQ (reference sequence). The CDR3 length is 14 residues. V was shortened by 2 bases and J by 4 bases, with 11 bases between the two germline ends.

CDR3 sequence (DNA): TGTGCCAGCAGTGATCGTCTTAATGAAAAACTGTTTTTT. It specifies CASSDRLNEKLFF. The chain joins TRBV2 to TRBJ1-4, with unresolved D. The CDR3 length is 13 residues. V was shortened by 3 bases and J by 4 bases, with 6 bases between the two germline ends. The germline V gene encodes CDR1 SNHLY and CDR2 FYNNEI. The variable domain in full, with the rest retrieved from reference TRBV2 and TRBJ1-4, is EPEVTQTPSHQVTQMGQEVILRCVPISNHLYFYWYRQILGQKVEFLVSFYNNEISEKSEIFDDQFSVERPDGSNFTLKIRSTKLEDSAMYFCASSDRLNEKLFFGSGTQLSVL.

About this clone: This specimen includes other DNA sequences encoding the same CDR3. V usage is TRBV28 and J usage is TRBJ2-7; TRBD2 is a possible D gene (6 bases). Trimming stripped 3 bases from V and 4 bases from J, with 7 bases between. The CDR3 length is 12 residues. Germline CDR1 MDHEN, CDR2 SYDVKM. The CDR3 DNA is TGTGCCAGCAGTTTGGGGGGATACGAGCAGTACTTC. Translating it yields CASSLGGYEQYF. Using reference TRBV28 and TRBJ2-7 for the parts outside the CDR3, the full variable domain is DVKVTQSSRYLVKRTGEKVFLECVQDMDHENMFWYRQDPGLGLRLIYFSYDVKMKEKGDIPEGYSVSREKKERFSLILESASTNQTSMYLCASSLGGYEQYFGPGTRLTVT.

This clone was recorded a few times. The V call is TRBV18, the J call TRBJ2-2; D not resolved. Germline CDR1 is KGHSH and CDR2 is LQKENI. V lost 0 bases and J 3 bases, leaving 5 bases between the germline ends. The CDR3 consists of 14 residues. The CDR3 nucleotides are TGTGCCAGCTCACCACCGGCCCACACCGGGGAGCTGTTTTTT. Amino acid sequence: CASSPPAHTGELFF.

This clone was observed a single time. V and J are TRBV5-6 and TRBJ1-1; D is possibly TRBD1 (5 bases). V was clipped by 4 bases and J by 7 bases, with 14 bases between them. This CDR3 comprises 13 residues. CDR1 is SGHDT, CDR2 YYEEEE, per germline. The CDR3 here is CASSIQGRGEAFF. CDR3 nucleotide sequence: TGTGCCAGCAGCATCCAAGGGAGGGGTGAAGCTTTCTTT.

The chain has TRBV27 and TRBJ2-3, with a weak D call TRBD2 (7 bases). V was trimmed by 2 bases and J by 0 bases, leaving 21 bases between them. Germline CDR1 reads MNHEY; CDR2 reads SMNVEV (reference sequence). The CDR3 is made up of 19 amino acids. For the CDR3, the DNA is TGTGCCAGCAGTTTAGGGGCCCCGGGGGGCCGGGGAAGCACAGATACGCAGTATTTT. It translates to CASSLGAPGGRGSTDTQYF.

The chain joins TRBV6-2 or TRBV6-3 to TRBJ1-1; the match to TRBD1 covers 9 bases. The CDR3 covers 15 residues. Germline loops: CDR1 MNHEY, CDR2 SVGEGT. The J segment lost 5 bases and the V segment lost 2 bases, leaving 6 bases of the junction unmatched. CDR3 DNA sequence: TGTGCCAGCAGTTACAATAACAGGGGGCGAACTGAAGCTTTCTTT. Its protein product is CASSYNNRGRTEAFF.

V and J are TRBV19 and TRBJ1-1, with 7 nucleotides matching TRBD1. Germline V CDR1 and CDR2: LNHDA, SQIVND (reference sequence). V was pared by 4 bases and J by 8 bases, with 4 bases of the junction left unmatched. The CDR3 spans 12 residues. In DNA form, the CDR3 reads TGTGCCAGTAGTACAGGGGGTTTAGAAGCTTTCTTT. Its protein is CASSTGGLEAFF.